These 7 T cell receptor beta chains came from one sample sequenced in a study of shared clonotypes between healthy human individuals. This table comes from immunoSEQ multiplex PCR, and its TCRdb copy is limited to in-frame clones, with some not included. This table has over a million clones, 96% appearing once. Sequencing was performed on naive CD4+ T cells sorted from blood. Subset in this sample: CD45RA+ positively selected. The receptors come from a man under 40 in good health.

Note on this clone: The sample has other DNA sequences that encode this CDR3 too. The V and J genes are TRBV5-1 and TRBJ2-5; 7 nucleotides line up with TRBD1. V lost 0 bases and J lost 4; bases outside the gene matches: 0. The CDR3 contains 13 residues. The germline CDR1 and CDR2 sequences are SGHRS and YFSETQ. The CDR3 bases are TGCGCCAGCAGCTTGGACAGGGGAGAGACCCAGTACTTC. This translates into CASSLDRGETQYF.

The CDR3, as DNA: TGTGCCAGCAGTGAAGCGATGGGACAGACTGAAGCTTTCTTT. Protein sequence: CASSEAMGQTEAFF. This rearrangement joins TRBV6-1 to TRBJ1-1; 7 nucleotides align to TRBD1. After removal of 0 bases from V and 5 bases from J, the junction contained 3 bases not matched to a gene. The V gene's germline CDR1 is MNHNS and CDR2 SASEGT. CDR3 length: 14 residues.

On this clone itself: The junction departs from the called germline gene at one end, perhaps through a read error. The CDR3 DNA sequence: TGTGCCTGCAGGGCCTTGGCGTTCCAAGAGACCCAGTACTTC. Amino acids: CACRALAFQETQYF. J is TRBJ2-5 and V is TRBV6-1, with D possibly matching TRBD1 (5 bases). Germline V gene sequence: CDR1 MNHNS, CDR2 SASEGT. This CDR3 has 14 residues.

The rearrangement links TRBV9 to TRBJ1-5, with TRBD1 matching 8 bases. V lost 4 bases to trimming and J lost 6 bases; unmatched junction nucleotides: 3. The CDR3 sequence is 13 residues long. Germline V lookup: CDR1 SGDLS, CDR2 YYNGEE. The CDR3 DNA follows: TGTGCCAGCAGCCCTGACAGGGGTCAGCCCCAGCATTTT. Its protein product is CASSPDRGQPQHF.

This clone was recorded only once. The gene calls are TRBV18 and TRBJ2-5; no reliable D call. The V gene's germline CDR1 is KGHSH and CDR2 LQKENI. The CDR3 sequence is 14 residues long. V lost 3 bases to trimming and J lost 2 bases, with 10 bases between them. The CDR3 DNA reads as TGTGCCAGCTCACCGACGGTCTTGCAAGAGACCCAGTACTTC. Translated: CASSPTVLQETQYF.

The rearrangement links TRBV6-1 to TRBJ1-1; maybe TRBD1 (6 bases). The CDR3 spans 15 residues. V lost 4 bases, J lost 5 bases, and 17 bases lay in between. Looked up from germline, CDR1 is MNHNS and CDR2 is SASEGT. This chain's CDR3 is CASSGGKQGGTEAFF. Here the CDR3 DNA reads TGTGCCAGCAGTGGGGGGAAACAGGGAGGTACTGAAGCTTTCTTT.

This clone was counted once. Different DNA sequences within this sample yield the same CDR3. The V call is TRBV5-1, the J call TRBJ2-7, with 13 bases identical to TRBD2. The J segment lost 2 bases and the V segment lost 4 bases, leaving 3 bases of the junction unmatched. The CDR3 runs 15 residues. Germline CDR1 SGHRS, CDR2 YFSETQ. CDR3 in amino acids: CASSPGLAGPYEQYF. The DNA for the CDR3 is TGCGCCAGCAGCCCGGGACTAGCGGGACCCTACGAGCAGTACTTC.